This entry lists 12 T cell receptor beta chains sequenced from one sample in a study of T cells in Graves' hyperthyroidism and ophthalmopathy. The source material, RNA transcripts, was used to amplify TCR beta CDR3 regions. HTBI primers were employed in a first-round RT-PCR of the TCR CDR3. TCRdb used MiXCR to reprocess the multiplex PCR reads, holding one entry per CDR3 protein. Here the sample spans fewer than 600,000 distinct CDR3 sequences, around 14% being singletons. Sequencing was performed on blood. Receptor source: a woman aged 18-29 years with Graves' hyperthyroidism.

This clonotype was found many times. This chain connects TRBV18 to TRBJ2-7; a possible D gene is TRBD2 (5 bases). V lost 0 bases and J lost 5, with 11 bases in between. The CDR3 totals 14 residues. CDR1 is KGHSH, CDR2 LQKENI, per germline. The CDR3 sequence is CASSPPVPRDEQYF. The CDR3 DNA reads TGTGCCAGCTCACCACCGGTTCCGAGGGACGAGCAGTACTTC.

This clonotype was observed a few times. The CDR3 region is CASSLSSVHSYEQYF. In DNA form, the CDR3 reads TGCGCCAGCAGCTTATCTAGCGTCCACTCCTACGAGCAGTACTTC. The rearrangement uses TRBV5-1 and TRBJ2-7; D perhaps matches TRBD2 (6 bases). The V gene's germline CDR1 is SGHRS and CDR2 YFSETQ. The germline V and J ends were trimmed by 2 bases and 0 bases, with 12 bases remaining between them. The CDR3 length is 15 residues.

The chain has TRBV4-1 and TRBJ1-5, with D possibly being TRBD1 (6 bases). This CDR3 is 15 amino acids long. The germline V gene has CDR1 MGHRA and CDR2 YSYEKL. Trimming cost V 0 bases and J 7 bases, with 13 bases left between them. CDR3 region: CASSQDRGGRQPQHF. The CDR3 DNA is TGCGCCAGCAGCCAAGATAGAGGGGGTCGGCAGCCCCAGCATTTT.

This clonotype was found a few times. V and J are TRBV29-1 and TRBJ2-1, with 7 bases fitting TRBD1. The CDR3 extends over 14 amino acids. Germline CDR1 SQVTM, CDR2 ANQGSEA. The trim removed 2 bases at V and 8 bases at J, leaving 9 bases unmatched. CDR3 loop: CSVESGTVSDEQFF. CDR3 nucleotides: TGCAGCGTTGAATCCGGGACAGTTTCGGATGAGCAGTTCTTC.

There are a few counts of this clonotype. The chain employs TRBV7-3 and TRBJ1-6; D call uncertain. The germline CDR1 and CDR2 sequences are SGHTA and FQGTGA. This CDR3 is 15 amino acids long. V was clipped by 3 bases and J by 9 bases, with 15 bases between them. In DNA, the CDR3 is TGTGCCAGCAGCTTGGGAGGGAGTTTACTTTCACCCCTCCACTTT. Translated: CASSLGGSLLSPLHF. Based on the CDR3 plus reference TRBV7-3 and TRBJ1-6, the full variable domain is GAGVSQTPSNKVTEKGKYVELRCDPISGHTALYWYRQSLGQGPEFLIYFQGTGAADDSGLPNDRFFAVRPEGSVSTLKIQRTERGDSAVYLCASSLGGSLLSPLHFGNGTRLTVT.

This clonotype was found a few times. V and J are TRBV9 and TRBJ2-1, with no clear D. The germline gives CDR1 SGDLS, CDR2 YYNGEE. The CDR3 totals 14 residues. Trimming stripped 4 bases from V and 2 bases from J, with 10 bases between. This chain's CDR3 is CASSHDRAYNEQFF. Written as DNA, the CDR3 is TGTGCCAGCAGCCATGACCGCGCCTACAATGAGCAGTTCTTC.

This clonotype occurred many times. The V call is TRBV11-1, the J call TRBJ1-4; D unclear. The CDR3 spans 15 residues. Germline values: CDR1 SGHAT, CDR2 FQDESV (reference sequence). V was cut by 5 bases and J by 3 bases, with 13 bases left in between. The CDR3 loop reads CASSQLEWPNEKLFF. For the CDR3, the DNA is TGTGCCAGCAGCCAACTGGAGTGGCCTAATGAAAAACTGTTTTTT.

This clonotype was recorded many times. The chain carries TRBV12-3 or TRBV12-4 and TRBJ2-3; 8 nucleotides line up with TRBD2. CDR3 length: 11 residues. The J segment lost 9 bases and the V segment lost 6 bases, leaving 2 bases of the junction unmatched. The CDR3: CASSTGGTQYF. Written as DNA, the CDR3 is TGTGCCAGCAGCACGGGGGGGACGCAGTATTTT.

This clonotype was observed at least ten times. The V gene is TRBV7-6, the J gene TRBJ2-1, with TRBD2 matching over 8 bases. Per germline, CDR1 SGHVS and CDR2 FNYEAQ. Trimming cost V 7 bases and J 5 bases; bases outside gene matches: 10. The CDR3 has 15 amino acids. In DNA, the CDR3 is TGTGCCAGCACCAGCGGGAGCGGGACCCACAATGAGCAGTTCTTC. It codes for CASTSGSGTHNEQFF.

The chain uses TRBV5-1 and TRBJ2-5, with D perhaps assigned TRBD1 or TRBD2 (5 bases each). Germline assignment: CDR1 SGHRS and CDR2 YFSETQ. The CDR3 runs 16 residues. V was pared by 0 bases and J by 1 base, with 13 bases between. DNA for the CDR3: TGCGCCAGCAGCTTGGGCCCACAGGAGGTCCAAGAGACCCAGTACTTC. Protein product: CASSLGPQEVQETQYF.

This clonotype was seen a handful of times. The chain couples TRBV6-1 to TRBJ2-1; D gene ambiguous. This CDR3 has 15 residues. With 6 bases removed from V and 0 bases from J, the gap between germline ends came to 12 bases. In germline, CDR1 is MNHNS, CDR2 SASEGT. CDR3 protein: CASSLTDRSYNEQFF. The CDR3 nucleotides read TGTGCCAGCAGCCTAACGGACCGCTCCTACAATGAGCAGTTCTTC.

This clonotype was detected ten times or more. The chain couples TRBV20-1 to TRBJ2-1, with 7 bases lining up with TRBD2. J was trimmed by 4 bases and V by 3 bases; bases with no gene match: 9. CDR1 is DFQATT, CDR2 SNEGSKA, per germline (reference sequence). CDR3 size: 15 residues. The CDR3 DNA reads as TGCAGTGCTAGTTGGGTCGGGAGGACATACAATGAGCAGTTCTTC. Residues: CSASWVGRTYNEQFF.